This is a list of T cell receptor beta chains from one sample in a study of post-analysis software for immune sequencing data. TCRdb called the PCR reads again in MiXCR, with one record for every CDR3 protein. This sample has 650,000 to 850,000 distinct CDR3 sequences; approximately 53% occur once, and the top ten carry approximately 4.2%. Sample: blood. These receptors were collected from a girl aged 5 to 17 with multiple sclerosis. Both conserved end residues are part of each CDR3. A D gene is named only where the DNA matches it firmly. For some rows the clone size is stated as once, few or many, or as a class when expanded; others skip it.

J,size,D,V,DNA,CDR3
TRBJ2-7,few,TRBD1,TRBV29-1,TGCAGCGTTGAGCCGACAGGGGAGACTTACGAGCAGTACTTC,CSVEPTGETYEQYF
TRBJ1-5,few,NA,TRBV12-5,TGTGCTAGTGGTCCACCCCGGGGTACGCCCCAGCATTTT,CASGPPRGTPQHF
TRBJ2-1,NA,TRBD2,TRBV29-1,TGCAGCGTTGAAGGTAGCGGGAGCTCCAGCTTCTACAATGAGCAGTTCTTC,CSVEGSGSSSFYNEQFF
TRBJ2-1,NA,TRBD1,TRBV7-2,TGTGCCAGCAGCTCGACAGGGGGAGACCAGTTCTTC,CASSSTGGDQFF
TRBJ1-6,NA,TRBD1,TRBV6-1,TGTGCCAGCAGTGAAGCTCGTGTGGACAGGGCGACCTCACCCCTCCACTTT,CASSEARVDRATSPLHF
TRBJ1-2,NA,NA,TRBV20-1,TGCAGTGCTAGATATAGGGGAAACTATGGCTACACCTTC,CSARYRGNYGYTF
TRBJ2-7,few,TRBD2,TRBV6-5,TGTGCCAGCAGTAAATCGGGACTAGCGGGGTCCTACGAGCAGTACTTC,CASSKSGLAGSYEQYF
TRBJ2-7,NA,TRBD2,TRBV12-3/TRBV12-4,TGTGCCAGCAGTTTAGTACGGTCTAGCGGGAGCTACAATGAGCAGTACTTC,CASSLVRSSGSYNEQYF
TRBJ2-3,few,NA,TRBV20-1,TGCAGTGCTAGCATGCCCAGCGAGACAGATACGCAGTATTTT,CSASMPSETDTQYF
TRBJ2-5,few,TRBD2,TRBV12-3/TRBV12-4,TGTGCCAGCATTCTGACCGGGACTAGCGGGATCGAGACCCAGTACTTC,CASILTGTSGIETQYF
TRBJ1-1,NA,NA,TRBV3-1,TGTGCCAGCAGCCAGGGAAAACTTGGACTTTCGGTGAACACTGAAGCTTTCTTT,CASSQGKLGLSVNTEAFF
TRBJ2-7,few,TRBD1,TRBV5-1,TGCGCCAGCAGCGCAGCACAGGGGCCCAACTACGAGCAGTACTTC,CASSAAQGPNYEQYF
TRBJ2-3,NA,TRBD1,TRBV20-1,TGCAGTGCCATGGACAGGGGAGGAGGCACAGATACGCAGTATTTT,CSAMDRGGGTDTQYF
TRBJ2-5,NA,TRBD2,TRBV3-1,TGTGCCAGCAGCCAACGTACCGGGACTAGCGGAGAAGAACAAGAGACCCAGTACTTC,CASSQRTGTSGEEQETQYF
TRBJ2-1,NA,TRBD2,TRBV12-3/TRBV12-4,TGTGCCAGCAGTGCCTTGCCCGGGACTAGCCGAGAGAGCTCCTACAATGAGCAGTTCTTC,CASSALPGTSRESSYNEQFF
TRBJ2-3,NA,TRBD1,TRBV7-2,TGTGCCAGCAGGAATGACAGGGTATGGCCAGATACGCAGTATTTT,CASRNDRVWPDTQYF
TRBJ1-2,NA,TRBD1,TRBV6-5,TGTGCCAGCAGCGCGAAGGGGACAGGGGGCTACTATGGCTACACCTTC,CASSAKGTGGYYGYTF
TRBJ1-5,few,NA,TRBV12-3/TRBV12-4,TGTGCCAGCAGTCGCTCGGGGGGAACCAATCAGCCCCAGCATTTT,CASSRSGGTNQPQHF
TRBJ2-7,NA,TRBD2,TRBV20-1,TGCAGTGCTAGAGATCCTAGCGGGTTATCCTACGAGCAGTACTTC,CSARDPSGLSYEQYF
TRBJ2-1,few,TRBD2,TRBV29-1,TGCAGCGTGGGGACTAGTAGCGCCTACAATGAGCAGTTCTTC,CSVGTSSAYNEQFF
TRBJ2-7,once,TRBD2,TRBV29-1,TGCAGCGTTGTGGGAGGGACTAGCGTATCCGAGCAGTACTTC,CSVVGGTSVSEQYF
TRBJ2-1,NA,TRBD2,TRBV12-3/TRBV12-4,TGTGCCAGCAGTTTGACAGGGGTTCCCACTAGCGGGAGTCGGTATGAGCAGTTCTTC,CASSLTGVPTSGSRYEQFF
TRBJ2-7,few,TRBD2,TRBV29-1,TGCAGCGTTTACCCGGGAGAGCGAGCGGGAGGGCACGAGCAGTACTTC,CSVYPGERAGGHEQYF
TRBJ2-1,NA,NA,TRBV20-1,TGCAGTGCCGGTGGAAACAATGAGCAGTTCTTC,CSAGGNNEQFF
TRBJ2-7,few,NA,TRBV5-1,TGCGCCAGCAGCTTGGAGGAGGCCTGGGCCTCCTACGAGCAGTACTTC,CASSLEEAWASYEQYF
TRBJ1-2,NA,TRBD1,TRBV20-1,TGCAGTGCTCCCCCCGGGACAGCTAACTATGGCTACACCTTC,CSAPPGTANYGYTF
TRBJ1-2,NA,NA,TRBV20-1,TGCAGTGCTACTTCGGGGGCAATCTATGGCTACACCTTC,CSATSGAIYGYTF
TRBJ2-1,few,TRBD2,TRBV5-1,TGCGCCAGCAGCCCCCTAGCGGCGAGGAGTGATGAGCAGTTCTTC,CASSPLAARSDEQFF
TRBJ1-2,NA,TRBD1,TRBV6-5,TGTGCCAGCAGTTACCGAATCCGGGACAGGGATCTTTATGGCTACACCTTC,CASSYRIRDRDLYGYTF
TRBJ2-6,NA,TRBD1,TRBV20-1,TGCAGTGCATTGCGTCCCGGGACAGGCTCTGGGGCCAACGTCCTGACTTTC,CSALRPGTGSGANVLTF
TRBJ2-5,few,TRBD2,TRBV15,TGTGCCACCAGCAGAGGTAGCGGGGGGTCAATGAAGCAGTACTTC,CATSRGSGGSMKQYF
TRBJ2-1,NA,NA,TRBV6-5,TGTGCCAGCAGTTACCAATCCCAATCCGGTGAGCAGTTCTTC,CASSYQSQSGEQFF
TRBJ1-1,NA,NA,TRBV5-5,TGTGCCAGCCATAAGGGGTGGGGGGACACTGAAGCTTTCTTT,CASHKGWGDTEAFF
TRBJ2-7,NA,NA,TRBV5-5,TGTGCCAGCAACGAGGGTGCCTCCTACGAGCAGTACTTC,CASNEGASYEQYF
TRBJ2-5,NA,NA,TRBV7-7,TGTGCCAGCAGCCCCCGGACCTGGGGGACCGAAGAGACCCAGTACTTC,CASSPRTWGTEETQYF
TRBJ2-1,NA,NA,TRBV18,TGTGCCAGCCAGTACAGGGAAGGTATCTACAATGAGCAGTTCTTC,CASQYREGIYNEQFF
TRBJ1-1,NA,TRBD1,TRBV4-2,TGTGCCAGCAGCCAAGTACAGGGGGTCACTGAAGCTTTCTTT,CASSQVQGVTEAFF
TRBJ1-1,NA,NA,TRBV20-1,TGCAGTGCTAGAGGAAGTGAAACTGAAGCTTTCTTT,CSARGSETEAFF
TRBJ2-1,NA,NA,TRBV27,TGTGCCAGCAGTCCCACTTGGCTGGACAGATCGCGCAATGAGCAGTTCTTC,CASSPTWLDRSRNEQFF
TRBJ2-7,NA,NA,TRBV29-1,TGCAGCGCCAAAGGTATGGGAGTGTGGTACGAGCAGTACTTC,CSAKGMGVWYEQYF
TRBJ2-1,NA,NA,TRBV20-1,TGCAGTGGGACCCTCTGGAGAGGGGACAATGAGCAGTTCTTC,CSGTLWRGDNEQFF
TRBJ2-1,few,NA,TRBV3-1,TGTGCCAGCAGTCCTTCTGGGTTCGGAGGGCGCATAGTCGGGGATGAGCAGTTCTTC,CASSPSGFGGRIVGDEQFF
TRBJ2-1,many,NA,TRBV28,TGTGCCAGCAGTCCCCGCCTCTCCTACAATGAGCAGTTCTTC,CASSPRLSYNEQFF
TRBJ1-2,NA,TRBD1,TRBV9,TGTGCCAGCAGCCCCCATCTCTCAACAGGGGATGGCTACACCTTC,CASSPHLSTGDGYTF
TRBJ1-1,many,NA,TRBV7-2,TGTGCCAGCAGCTTAGGCAGGGCGAACACTGAAGCTTTCTTT,CASSLGRANTEAFF
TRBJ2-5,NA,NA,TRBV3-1,TGTGCCAGCAGACAATCCGGGGGCCAAGAGACCCAGTACTTC,CASRQSGGQETQYF
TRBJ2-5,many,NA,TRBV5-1,TGCGCCAGCAGCTTAGGGTCGGTAGGGAACCAAGAGACCCAGTACTTC,CASSLGSVGNQETQYF
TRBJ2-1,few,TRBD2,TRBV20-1,TGCAGTGCTATAGGACTAGCGGGACCCAATGAGCAGTTCTTC,CSAIGLAGPNEQFF
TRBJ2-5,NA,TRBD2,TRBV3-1,TGTGCCAGCAGTCCCCCCGGCGGGAGAGGAGAGACCCAGTACTTC,CASSPPGGRGETQYF
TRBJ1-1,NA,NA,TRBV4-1,TGCGCCAGCAGCCAAGATCTCGAGGTGAACACTGAAGCTTTCTTT,CASSQDLEVNTEAFF
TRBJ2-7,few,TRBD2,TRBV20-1,TGCAGTGCTAGAGCCGGGACTAGCGGGGGGTGGGCATGGGAGCAGTACTTC,CSARAGTSGGWAWEQYF
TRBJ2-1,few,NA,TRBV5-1,TGCGCCAGCAGCCGCATTCTCGACTACAATGAGCAGTTCTTC,CASSRILDYNEQFF
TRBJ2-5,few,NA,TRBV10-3,TGTGCCATCAGTGAGACGGGGATTAAGACCCAGTACTTC,CAISETGIKTQYF
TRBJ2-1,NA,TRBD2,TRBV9,TGTGCCAGCAGCGTAGCTAGCGGGGCCTACAATGAGCAGTTCTTC,CASSVASGAYNEQFF